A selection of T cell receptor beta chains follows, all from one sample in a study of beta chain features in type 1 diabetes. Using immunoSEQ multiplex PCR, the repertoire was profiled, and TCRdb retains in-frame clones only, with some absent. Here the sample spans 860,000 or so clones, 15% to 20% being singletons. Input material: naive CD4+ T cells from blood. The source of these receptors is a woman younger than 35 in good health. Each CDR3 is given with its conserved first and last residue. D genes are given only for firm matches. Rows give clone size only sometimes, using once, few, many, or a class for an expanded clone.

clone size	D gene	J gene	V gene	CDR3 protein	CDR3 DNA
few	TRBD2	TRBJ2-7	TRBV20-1	CSVTSGSEQYF	TGCAGTGTAACTAGCGGGAGTGAGCAGTACTTC
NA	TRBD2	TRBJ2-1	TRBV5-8	CASSFASGTSLGEQFF	TGTGCCAGCAGCTTTGCATCCGGGACTAGTCTAGGTGAGCAGTTCTTC
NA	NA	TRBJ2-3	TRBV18	CASSSSVSTDTQYF	TGTGCCAGCTCATCTAGCGTCTCAACAGATACGCAGTATTTT
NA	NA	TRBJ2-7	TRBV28	CASSLGQGPEQYF	TGTGCCAGCAGTTTAGGGCAGGGGCCCGAGCAGTACTTC
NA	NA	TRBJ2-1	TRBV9	CASSGRTPVTYNEQFF	TGTGCCAGCAGCGGCAGGACACCTGTCACCTACAATGAGCAGTTCTTC
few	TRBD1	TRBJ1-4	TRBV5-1	CASRAGTGGSFGEKLFF	TGCGCCAGCAGGGCCGGGACAGGGGGCTCGTTTGGCGAAAAACTGTTTTTT
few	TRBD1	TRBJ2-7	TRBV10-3	CAISEGQAGTYEQYF	TGTGCCATCAGTGAGGGACAGGCCGGAACCTACGAGCAGTACTTC
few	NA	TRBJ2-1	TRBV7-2	CASSPRDSDNEQFF	TGTGCCAGCAGCCCGCGGGACTCAGACAATGAGCAGTTCTTC
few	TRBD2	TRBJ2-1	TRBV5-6	CASRLTSGNSNEQFF	TGTGCCAGTCGATTAACTAGCGGGAACAGCAATGAGCAGTTCTTC
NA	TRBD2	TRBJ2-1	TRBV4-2	CASSQDKLTSGNQFF	TGTGCCAGCAGCCAAGATAAACTTACTAGCGGAAACCAGTTCTTC
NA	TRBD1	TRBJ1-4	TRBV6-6	CASSGGQPPEKLFF	TGTGCCAGCAGTGGGGGACAGCCTCCCGAAAAACTGTTTTTT
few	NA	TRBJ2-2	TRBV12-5	CASGLVQGDTGELFF	TGTGCTAGTGGTTTGGTACAGGGAGACACCGGGGAGCTGTTTTTT
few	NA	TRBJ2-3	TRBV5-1	CASSLDAAALGTDTQYF	TGCGCCAGCAGCTTGGACGCCGCGGCTTTGGGCACAGATACGCAGTATTTT
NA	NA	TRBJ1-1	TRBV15	CATSRGGQSNTEAFF	TGTGCCACCAGCAGAGGCGGACAGTCAAACACTGAAGCTTTCTTT
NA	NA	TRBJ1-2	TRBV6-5	CASSSGSLNYGYTF	TGTGCCAGCAGTTCCGGGTCTCTCAACTATGGCTACACCTTC
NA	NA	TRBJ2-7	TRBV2	CASTGLSSYEQYF	TGTGCCAGCACCGGCTTAAGCTCCTACGAGCAGTACTTC
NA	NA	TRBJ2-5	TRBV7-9	CASSKSGMGIETQYF	TGTGCCAGCAGCAAGTCCGGGATGGGTATAGAGACCCAGTACTTC
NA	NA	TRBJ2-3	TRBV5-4	CASNLRQVSDTQYF	TGTGCCAGCAACCTGCGACAGGTGTCAGATACGCAGTATTTT
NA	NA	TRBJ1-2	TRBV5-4	CASSLDRVYGYTF	TGTGCCAGCAGCTTGGACAGGGTATATGGCTACACCTTC
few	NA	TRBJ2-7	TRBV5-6	CASSLLSSARGPRSYEQYF	TGTGCCAGCAGCTTGTTATCATCGGCGCGGGGGCCACGATCCTACGAGCAGTACTTC
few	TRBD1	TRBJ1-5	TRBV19	CASSGQERQSQPQHF	TGTGCCAGTAGTGGACAGGAACGGCAGAGTCAGCCCCAGCATTTT
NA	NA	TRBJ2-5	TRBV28	CASRARETQYF	TGTGCCAGCAGGGCCAGAGAGACCCAGTACTTC
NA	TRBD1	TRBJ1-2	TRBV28	CASRPTGTGNYGYTF	TGTGCCAGCAGACCTACCGGGACAGGGAACTATGGCTACACCTTC
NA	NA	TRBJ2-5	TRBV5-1	CASSTPPQETQYF	TGCGCCAGCAGCACACCTCCTCAAGAGACCCAGTACTTC
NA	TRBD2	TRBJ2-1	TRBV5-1	CASSPGLAGVAEQFF	TGCGCCAGCAGCCCAGGACTAGCGGGAGTGGCTGAGCAGTTCTTC
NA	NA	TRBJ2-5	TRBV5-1	CASSLNSGWETQYF	TGCGCCAGCAGCTTGAATTCGGGGTGGGAGACCCAGTACTTC
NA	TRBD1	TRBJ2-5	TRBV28	CASRLGTGVRETQYF	TGTGCCAGCAGGCTGGGGACAGGGGTTAGAGAGACCCAGTACTTC
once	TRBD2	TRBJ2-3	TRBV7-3	CASSLTPSGRGSDTQYF	TGTGCCAGCAGCTTAACGCCCAGCGGGAGGGGTTCAGATACGCAGTATTTT
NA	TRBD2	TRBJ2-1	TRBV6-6	CASSYRREASEQFF	TGTGCCAGCAGTTATAGGCGGGAGGCTAGTGAGCAGTTCTTC
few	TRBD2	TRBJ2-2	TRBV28	CASGPGLHTGELFF	TGTGCCAGCGGTCCGGGACTACACACCGGGGAGCTGTTTTTT
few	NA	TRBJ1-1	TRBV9	CASSVGVGDTEAFF	TGTGCCAGCAGCGTAGGGGTTGGGGACACTGAAGCTTTCTTT
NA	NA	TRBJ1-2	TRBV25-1	CASSESRGGLPNYGYTF	TGTGCCAGCAGTGAATCGAGGGGAGGACTACCTAACTATGGCTACACCTTC
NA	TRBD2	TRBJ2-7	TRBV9	CASGKGRTSGSYEQYF	TGTGCCAGCGGTAAAGGAAGGACTAGCGGGTCCTACGAGCAGTACTTC
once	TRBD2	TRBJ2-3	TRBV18	CASSFGLAGNTDTQYF	TGTGCCAGCTCATTTGGACTAGCGGGAAACACAGATACGCAGTATTTT
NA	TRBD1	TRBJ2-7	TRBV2	CASRPDRGYEQYF	TGTGCCAGCAGACCCGACAGGGGCTACGAGCAGTACTTC
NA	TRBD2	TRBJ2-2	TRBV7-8	CASSLRGVAGAPGELFF	TGTGCCAGCAGCTTAAGGGGGGTAGCGGGAGCCCCCGGGGAGCTGTTTTTT
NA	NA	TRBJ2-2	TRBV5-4	CASSTTVNTGELFF	TGTGCCAGCAGCACGACAGTGAACACCGGGGAGCTGTTTTTT
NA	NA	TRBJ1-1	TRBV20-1	CSAPRGTEAFF	TGCAGTGCGCCTAGGGGGACTGAAGCTTTCTTT
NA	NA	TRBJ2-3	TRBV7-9	CASSLEGRGDTQYF	TGTGCCAGCAGCTTAGAGGGGCGAGGGGATACGCAGTATTTT
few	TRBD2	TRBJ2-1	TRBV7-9	CASSLGLARWNEQFF	TGTGCCAGCAGCCTGGGACTAGCCCGGTGGAATGAGCAGTTCTTC
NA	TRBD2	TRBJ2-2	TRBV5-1	CASTEASGKTGELFF	TGCGCCAGCACGGAAGCTAGCGGGAAAACCGGGGAGCTGTTTTTT
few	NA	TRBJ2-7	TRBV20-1	CSARDQAAQYF	TGCAGTGCTAGAGATCAAGCGGCCCAGTACTTC
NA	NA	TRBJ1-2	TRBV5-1	CASSLGGRHYGYTF	TGCGCCAGCAGCTTGGGAGGACGGCACTATGGCTACACCTTC
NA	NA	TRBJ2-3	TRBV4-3	CASSQAGLAVQYF	TGCGCCAGCAGCCAAGCGGGACTGGCCGTGCAGTATTTT
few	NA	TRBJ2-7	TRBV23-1	CASSQYQASYEQYF	TGCGCCAGCAGTCAATATCAAGCCTCCTACGAGCAGTACTTC